This is a list of T cell receptor beta chains from one sample in a study of blood T cell repertoires in COVID-19. The table came from immunoSEQ multiplex PCR; TCRdb's copy has only in-frame clones and leaves some out. The table shows approximately 480,000 clones, with around 87% occurring only once. Sequenced sample: PBMCs or T cells enriched from blood (not recorded which). These receptors all stem from a young woman who had recovered from COVID-19. The CDR3 runs from the conserved cysteine through the conserved F or W. A D gene is named only where the DNA matches it firmly. Clone size is not always given. Where it is, it says once, few, many or a class for expanded clones.

CASSDGQGGRPQHF | TGTGCCAGCAGTGATGGACAGGGGGGTAGGCCCCAGCATTTT | TRBD1 | TRBJ1-5 | - | 14 | TRBV6-6
CASSPSGGGGYNEQFF | TGCGCCAGCAGCCCATCGGGCGGGGGGGGTTACAATGAGCAGTTCTTC | TRBD2 | TRBJ2-1 | - | 16 | TRBV5-1
CASSLGPFEKLFF | TGTGCCAGCAGCTTAGGGCCTTTTGAAAAACTGTTTTTT | - | TRBJ1-4 | - | 13 | TRBV7-2
CSVGLSITVTEAFF | TGCAGCGTTGGACTCTCAATAACGGTAACTGAAGCTTTCTTT | - | TRBJ1-1 | - | 14 | TRBV29-1
CASSAGGQVINEQFF | TGTGCCAGTAGTGCAGGGGGACAGGTGATAAATGAGCAGTTCTTC | TRBD1 | TRBJ2-1 | once | 15 | TRBV19
CASSTGGGIDGYTF | TGTGCCAGCAGTACAGGGGGCGGCATCGATGGCTACACCTTC | TRBD1 | TRBJ1-2 | - | 14 | TRBV2
CASRQDSYNEQFF | TGTGCCAGCCGACAGGACTCCTACAATGAGCAGTTCTTC | - | TRBJ2-1 | - | 13 | TRBV28
CALRAEAFF | TGTGCCCTGAGGGCTGAAGCTTTCTTT | - | TRBJ1-1 | - | 9 | TRBV24-1
CASSLDRVSGNTIYF | TGTGCCAGCAGCTTAGACAGGGTCTCTGGAAACACCATATATTTT | - | TRBJ1-3 | - | 15 | TRBV7-2
CASSLRNRGDTEAFF | TGTGCCAGTAGTCTAAGGAACAGGGGCGACACTGAAGCTTTCTTT | TRBD1 | TRBJ1-1 | - | 15 | TRBV19
CASSWTGDYEQYF | TGTGCCAGCAGCTGGACGGGAGATTACGAGCAGTACTTC | - | TRBJ2-7 | - | 13 | TRBV5-4